This T cell receptor (beta chain) was documented in a study of control samples from healthy donors and cancer patients. The assay was immunoSEQ multiplex PCR, and TCRdb's table has in-frame clones only and misses some. This table has approximately 180,000 clones, more than 90% appearing once. The length of the CDR3 is 12 residues. V was pared by 5 bases and J by 5 bases, with 0 bases of the junction left unmatched. The chain couples TRBV12-3 or TRBV12-4 to TRBJ1-2; the match to TRBD1 covers 9 bases. This receptor was obtained from a woman between 40 and 50 years old in good health. The sample consisted of blood. CDR3 in DNA: TGTGCCAGCAGTGGACAGGGGTATGGCTACACCTTC. It codes for CASSGQGYGYTF.